Presented here are 29 T cell receptor beta chains from one specimen sequenced in a study of identical twins. MiXCR, run by TCRdb on the 5' RACE reads, gives a single entry per CDR3 protein. The repertoire includes approximately 890,000 distinct CDR3 sequences, 9% to 15% of them detected once, and around 1.5% sits in the top ten. These data were also filed under a second study, of yellow fever vaccine responses in identical twins.

The specimen sequenced was PBMCs. These receptors all stem from a woman aged 18 to 35 in good health.

This CDR3 is CASSLGLGGTQYF. The CDR3 nucleotides are TGCGCCAGCAGCCTCGGACTAGGCGGGACCCAGTACTTC. The chain employs TRBV5-1 and TRBJ2-5; TRBD2 agrees at 7 bases. Germline-derived CDR1 and CDR2 are SGHRS and YFSETQ. Trimming took 4 bases from V and 7 from J; bases not matched to a gene: 7. The CDR3 sequence is 13 residues long.

The chain recombines TRBV20-1 with TRBJ1-6; D call uncertain. There are 14 residues in the CDR3. With 0 bases removed from V and 5 bases from J, the gap between germline ends came to 8 bases. CDR1 is DFQATT, CDR2 SNEGSKA, per germline (reference sequence). The CDR3 sequence is CSAREGSDNSPLHF. For the CDR3, the DNA is TGCAGTGCTAGAGAGGGATCGGATAATTCACCCCTCCACTTT.

The chain is built from TRBV5-1 and TRBJ2-7, with 9 bases aligning to TRBD1. Germline V gene sequence: CDR1 SGHRS, CDR2 YFSETQ. This CDR3 is 15 amino acids long. Trimming took 2 bases from V and 2 from J; bases not matched to a gene: 5. CDR3 DNA: TGCGCCAGCAGCTTAGGGACAGGGCGGACCTACGAGCAGTACTTC. The encoded protein is CASSLGTGRTYEQYF.

The count of this clonotype is one. The chain is built from TRBV5-1 and TRBJ2-6; no firm D call. V was pared by 0 bases and J by 0 bases, with 7 bases between. The CDR3 runs to 16 residues. Germline V CDR1 and CDR2: SGHRS, YFSETQ. The CDR3 coding sequence is TGCGCCAGCAGCTTGGCGAGTGCCTCTGGGGCCAACGTCCTGACTTTC. It yields the protein CASSLASASGANVLTF.

This clonotype was picked up a small number of times. The chain recombines TRBV11-2 with TRBJ2-1; 9 nucleotides line up with TRBD1. The germline gives CDR1 SGHAT, CDR2 FQNNGV. The CDR3 runs 18 residues. Trimming removed 5 bases from V and 9 bases from J; junction bases left unmatched: 20. This CDR3 reads CASSPTGGGWGSPSEQFF. The CDR3 DNA reads TGTGCCAGCAGCCCCACAGGGGGCGGGTGGGGGTCACCCAGTGAGCAGTTCTTC.

Written as DNA, the CDR3 is TGTGCCAGCACTCCAGGAACGGCGAACACTGAAGCTTTCTTT. Residues: CASTPGTANTEAFF. The chain carries TRBV12-3 or TRBV12-4 and TRBJ1-1; D is unclear. The CDR3 contains 14 residues. V was trimmed by 7 bases and J by 1 base, leaving 13 bases between them.

With regard to this clonotype: It may be a read error: a sequence one base away is much more abundant. The V call is TRBV15, the J call TRBJ1-5; D remains unclear. Trimming shortened V by 6 bases and J by 0 bases, and 3 bases separated the two germline ends. The CDR3 runs to 12 residues. The V gene's germline CDR1 is LNHNV and CDR2 YYDKDF (reference sequence). CDR3 region: CATRNSNQPQHF. The CDR3 bases are TGTGCCACCAGGAATAGCAATCAGCCCCAGCATTTT. Together with reference TRBV15 and TRBJ1-5, the CDR3 gives the full variable domain: DAMVIQNPRYQVTQFGKPVTLSCSQTLNHNVMYWYQQKSSQAPKLLFHYYDKDFNNEADTPDNFQSRRPNTSFCFLDIRSPGLGDTAMYLCATRNSNQPQHFGDGTRLSIL.

The chain is built from TRBV19 and TRBJ1-5; 7 nucleotides match TRBD1. The CDR3 runs to 15 residues. Per the germline V gene, CDR1 is LNHDA and CDR2 is SQIVND (reference sequence). Trimming removed 5 bases from V and 4 bases from J; junction bases left unmatched: 8. The chain's CDR3 is CASSFRDSKNQPQHF. The DNA for the CDR3 is TGTGCCAGTAGTTTCCGGGACAGTAAAAATCAGCCCCAGCATTTT.

Many counts were recorded for this clonotype. The rearrangement links TRBV5-1 to TRBJ1-2; D not resolved. The CDR3 totals 17 residues. Germline CDR1 reads SGHRS; CDR2 reads YFSETQ. V shed 0 bases and J shed 6 bases, with 21 bases lying between them. The DNA for the CDR3 is TGCGCCAGCAGCTTGGCCTTTTCCCGGACCTCCTGGGATGGCTACACCTTC. Translation gives CASSLAFSRTSWDGYTF.

At least ten counts were recorded for this clonotype. This rearrangement joins TRBV20-1 to TRBJ2-7; 10 bases are a match to TRBD2. Trimming removed 0 bases from V and 7 bases from J; junction bases left unmatched: 9. The CDR3 loop spans 15 amino acids. Germline loops: CDR1 DFQATT, CDR2 SNEGSKA (reference sequence). The CDR3 is CSARERPSGSLEQYF. Written as DNA, the CDR3 is TGCAGTGCTAGAGAGAGGCCTAGCGGGAGCTTGGAGCAGTACTTC.

This clonotype has only a few counts. The gene calls are TRBV20-1 and TRBJ2-1; the match to TRBD2 covers 14 bases. Germline V gene lookup returns CDR1 DFQATT and CDR2 SNEGSKA (reference sequence). This CDR3 has 15 residues. The V and J ends lost 2 bases and 8 bases, in that order; junction bases with no gene match: 5. CDR3 coding DNA: TGCAGTGCTAGACGAGGGACTAGCGGGAGAGATGAGCAGTTCTTC. Amino acids: CSARRGTSGRDEQFF.

This clonotype was observed a handful of times. The chain combines TRBV5-1 with TRBJ2-7, with a tentative D call TRBD2 (6 bases). The CDR3 extends over 15 amino acids. The ends were cut back, 2 bases at V and 4 bases at J, with 16 bases in the middle. CDR1 and CDR2 (germline): SGHRS, YFSETQ. DNA for the CDR3: TGCGCCAGCAGCTTAGGGGAGGCGAGTAGGTACGAGCAGTACTTC. Its translation: CASSLGEASRYEQYF.

The chain recombines TRBV20-1 with TRBJ2-1; TRBD2 aligns across 9 bases. With V trimmed by 0 bases and J by 2 bases, 8 bases remained unmatched. This CDR3 comprises 17 residues. CDR1 and CDR2 (germline): DFQATT, SNEGSKA (reference sequence). CDR3 region: CSARDASGTYTYNEQFF. In DNA form, the CDR3 reads TGCAGTGCTAGAGATGCTAGCGGGACTTATACCTACAATGAGCAGTTCTTC.

This clonotype was seen a few times. The chain links TRBV5-5 to TRBJ2-7; D is undetermined. The CDR3 is 13 residues long. The germline gives CDR1 SGHKS, CDR2 YYEKEE (reference sequence). Deletions cut 0 bases from V and 2 bases from J, with 6 bases between. The CDR3 sequence: CASSLGIAYEQYF. The CDR3 bases are TGTGCCAGCAGCTTGGGGATAGCCTACGAGCAGTACTTC.

This clonotype was seen ten or more times. The rearrangement links TRBV5-1 to TRBJ1-4; D gene ambiguous. The germline V and J ends were trimmed by 1 base and 6 bases, with 10 bases remaining between them. CDR1 and CDR2 from the germline V gene are SGHRS and YFSETQ. This CDR3 is built from 14 residues. CDR3 in DNA: TGCGCCAGCAGCTTGTGGCGGGATGATGAAAAACTGTTTTTT. Protein product: CASSLWRDDEKLFF.

The rearrangement uses TRBV12-3 or TRBV12-4 and TRBJ1-1; weak D call: TRBD1 (5 bases). V lost 10 bases, J lost 2 bases, and 14 bases lay in between. The CDR3 spans 13 residues. The CDR3 sequence is CATRAGPNTEAFF. The CDR3 coding sequence is TGTGCCACCAGGGCCGGCCCTAACACTGAAGCTTTCTTT.

V gene TRBV10-3 combines with J gene TRBJ1-1; D not certain. The length of the CDR3 is 11 residues. The germline V gene encodes CDR1 ENHRY and CDR2 SYGVKD. The ends were cut back, 0 bases at V and 10 bases at J, with 6 bases in the middle. The CDR3 here is CAISESRRAFF. In DNA, the CDR3 is TGTGCCATCAGTGAGTCCCGTCGAGCTTTCTTT.

This clonotype has just one count. The V call is TRBV5-1, the J call TRBJ2-3; perhaps TRBD2 as D (6 bases). The CDR3 is 12 residues long. CDR1 is SGHRS and CDR2 is YFSETQ in the germline V gene. V lost 4 bases and J 6 bases, leaving 9 bases between the germline ends. The CDR3 DNA reads TGCGCCAGCAGCCCGGACTATGATACGCAGTATTTT. Its translation is CASSPDYDTQYF.

This clonotype was recorded many times. The J gene is TRBJ2-7, the V gene TRBV29-1; TRBD1 or TRBD2 may be the D gene (5 bases each). V was shortened by 4 bases and J by 3 bases, with 13 bases between the two germline ends. Germline V gene lookup returns CDR1 SQVTM and CDR2 ANQGSEA. This CDR3 is 13 amino acids long. CDR3: CSVASGPLYEQYF. The CDR3 bases are TGCAGCGTTGCGTCGGGACCACTCTACGAGCAGTACTTC.

This clonotype has just a few counts. V gene TRBV29-1 combines with J gene TRBJ2-7; D not certain. V lost 0 bases to trimming and J lost 7 bases, with 13 bases between them. CDR1 and CDR2 (germline): SQVTM, ANQGSEA. This CDR3 contains 13 residues. CDR3 DNA: TGCAGCGTTGAAGAAGGCGGATCTGGAGAGCAGTACGTC. Amino acids: CSVEEGGSGEQYV.

This chain connects TRBV5-1 to TRBJ2-2, with 10 positions matching TRBD2. Germline trimming cut 4 bases from V and 2 bases from J; bases unmatched to any gene: 8. Looked up from germline, CDR1 is SGHRS and CDR2 is YFSETQ. The CDR3 is 17 residues long. The CDR3 bases are TGCGCCAGCAGCCCCCTCCTAGCGGGGGTCAACACCGGGGAGCTGTTTTTT. Translating it yields CASSPLLAGVNTGELFF.

This clonotype was found a few times. V gene TRBV28 combines with J gene TRBJ1-5; the match to TRBD1 covers 7 bases. This CDR3 has 14 residues. Germline V gene data show CDR1 as MDHEN and CDR2 as SYDVKM. Trimming removed 5 bases from V and 7 bases from J; junction bases left unmatched: 8. CDR3 bases: TGTGCCAGCAGTAACGACAGGGTTGGGCAGCCCCAGCATTTT. Translation gives CASSNDRVGQPQHF.

The chain joins TRBV10-2 to TRBJ2-7; 9 bases fit TRBD1. Trimming cost V 10 bases and J 4 bases; bases outside gene matches: 8. This CDR3 is 13 amino acids long. Germline V CDR1 and CDR2: WSHSY, SAAADI. The CDR3 nucleotides are TGCGCCATCTCCGGGACAGGGCGATACGAGCAGTACTTC. This codes for CAISGTGRYEQYF.

This clonotype was counted a few times. J is TRBJ2-7 and V is TRBV19; D gene ambiguous. The germline V and J ends were trimmed by 3 bases and 6 bases, with 15 bases remaining between them. Germline V lookup: CDR1 LNHDA, CDR2 SQIVND (reference sequence). There are 14 residues in the CDR3. CDR3 sequence reads: CASSISRWLPEQYF. As DNA, the CDR3 is TGTGCCAGTAGTATTTCTCGTTGGCTGCCCGAGCAGTACTTC. The whole variable domain, remainder taken from reference TRBV19 and TRBJ2-7, is DGGITQSPKYLFRKEGQNVTLSCEQNLNHDAMYWYRQDPGQGLRLIYYSQIVNDFQKGDIAEGYSVSREKKESFPLTVTSAQKNPTAFYLCASSISRWLPEQYFGPGTRLTVT.

The chain is built from TRBV14 and TRBJ1-2, with unresolved D. CDR3 size: 13 residues. CDR1 SGHDN and CDR2 FVKESK come from the germline V gene. Between the trimmed V and J ends, which lost 5 bases and 0 bases, there was a span of 7 bases. CDR3 loop: CASSSQTNYGYTF. CDR3 DNA: TGTGCCAGCAGCTCACAGACTAACTATGGCTACACCTTC.

V usage is TRBV7-6 and J usage is TRBJ2-1; D is perhaps TRBD1 or TRBD2 (5 bases each). This CDR3 has 16 residues. Trimming took off 1 base at V and 0 bases at J, with 10 bases between the two ends. Germline CDR1 SGHVS, CDR2 FNYEAQ. CDR3 coding DNA: TGTGCCAGCAGCTTAGTCGATGGGACCTCCTACAATGAGCAGTTCTTC. This encodes CASSLVDGTSYNEQFF.

This clonotype came up a few times. The genes are TRBV25-1 and TRBJ2-2, with 10 positions matching TRBD2. The germline V gene encodes CDR1 MGHDK and CDR2 SYGVNS. The trim removed 3 bases at V and 6 bases at J, leaving 1 base unmatched. This CDR3 is built from 14 residues. CDR3 sequence (DNA): TGTGCCAGCAGTGACGGGACTAGCGCCGGGGAGCTGTTTTTT. This encodes CASSDGTSAGELFF.

Of note for this clonotype: This sequence may be a read error, since a much larger clone differs from it by one base. The chain is built from TRBV4-1 and TRBJ2-2; D might be TRBD1 (7 bases). The CDR3 has 15 residues. The germline gives CDR1 MGHRA, CDR2 YSYEKL. CDR3 nucleotide sequence: TGCGGCAGCAGCCAGGAGGGGGCAAACACCGGGGAGCTGTTTTTT. Its protein is CGSSQEGANTGELFF.

The J gene is TRBJ2-1, the V gene TRBV14, with 12 positions matching TRBD1. This CDR3 region has 18 residues. With 4 bases clipped from V and 7 bases from J, the junction kept 14 bases outside the gene matches. Germline CDR1 SGHDN, CDR2 FVKESK. This CDR3 is CASSLRIPGTGGKNEQFF. The CDR3 nucleotides read TGTGCCAGCAGCCTAAGAATCCCCGGGACAGGGGGCAAGAATGAGCAGTTCTTC.